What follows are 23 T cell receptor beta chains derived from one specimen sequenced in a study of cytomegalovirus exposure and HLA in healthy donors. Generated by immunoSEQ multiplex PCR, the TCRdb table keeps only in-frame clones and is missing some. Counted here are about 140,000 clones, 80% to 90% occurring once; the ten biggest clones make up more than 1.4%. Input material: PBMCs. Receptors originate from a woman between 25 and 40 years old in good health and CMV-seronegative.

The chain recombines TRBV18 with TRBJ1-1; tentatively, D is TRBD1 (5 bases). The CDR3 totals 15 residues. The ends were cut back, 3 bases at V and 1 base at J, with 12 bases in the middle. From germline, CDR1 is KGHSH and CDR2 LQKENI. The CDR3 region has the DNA TGTGCCAGCTCACCTGGTGGACAAAAGAACACTGAAGCTTTCTTT. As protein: CASSPGGQKNTEAFF.

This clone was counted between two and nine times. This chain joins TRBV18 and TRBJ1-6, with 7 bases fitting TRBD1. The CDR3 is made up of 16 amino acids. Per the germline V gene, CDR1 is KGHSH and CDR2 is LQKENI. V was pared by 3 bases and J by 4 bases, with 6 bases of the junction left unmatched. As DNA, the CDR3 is TGTGCCAGCTCACCGGGACAGCAAGGTTATAATTCACCCCTCCACTTT. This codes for CASSPGQQGYNSPLHF.

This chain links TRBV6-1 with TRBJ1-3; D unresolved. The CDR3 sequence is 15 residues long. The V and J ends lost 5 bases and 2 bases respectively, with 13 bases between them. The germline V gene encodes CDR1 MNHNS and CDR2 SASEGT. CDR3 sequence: CASSPDSGTGNTIYF. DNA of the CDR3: TGTGCCAGCAGTCCGGACTCGGGGACTGGAAACACCATATATTTT.

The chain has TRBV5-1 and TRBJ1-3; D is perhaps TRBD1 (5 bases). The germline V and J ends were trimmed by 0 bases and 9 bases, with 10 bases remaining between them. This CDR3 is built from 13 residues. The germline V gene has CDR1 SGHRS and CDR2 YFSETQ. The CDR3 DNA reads TGCGCCAGCAGCTTGGACCCCGGGGGCACCATATATTTT. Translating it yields CASSLDPGGTIYF.

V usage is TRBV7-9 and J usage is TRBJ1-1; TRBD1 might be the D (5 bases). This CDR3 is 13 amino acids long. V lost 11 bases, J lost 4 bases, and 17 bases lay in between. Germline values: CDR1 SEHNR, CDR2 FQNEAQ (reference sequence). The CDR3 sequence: CAGTLRGGTEAFF. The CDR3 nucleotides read TGTGCCGGCACCCTCCGGGGGGGCACTGAAGCTTTCTTT. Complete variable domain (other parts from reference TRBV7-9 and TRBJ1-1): DTGVSQNPRHKITKRGQNVTFRCDPISEHNRLYWYRQTLGQGPEFLTYFQNEAQLEKSRLLSDRFSAERPKGSFSTLEIQRTEQGDSAMYLCAGTLRGGTEAFFGQGTRLTVV.

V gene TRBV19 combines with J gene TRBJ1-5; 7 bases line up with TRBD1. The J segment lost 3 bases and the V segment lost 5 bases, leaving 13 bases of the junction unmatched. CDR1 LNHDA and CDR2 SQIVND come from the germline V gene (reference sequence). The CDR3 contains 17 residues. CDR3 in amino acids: CASSFRLGQANNQPQHF. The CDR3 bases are TGTGCCAGTAGTTTCCGACTCGGACAGGCAAACAATCAGCCCCAGCATTTT.

The CDR3 here is CASSQEGAGNYGYTF. The CDR3 coding sequence is TGTGCCAGCAGCCAAGAAGGAGCGGGAAACTATGGCTACACCTTC. The chain uses TRBV14 and TRBJ1-2; D gene ambiguous. The CDR3 length is 15 residues. Germline V gene data show CDR1 as SGHDN and CDR2 as FVKESK. The V end was cut by 0 bases, the J end by 2 bases, with 10 bases between.

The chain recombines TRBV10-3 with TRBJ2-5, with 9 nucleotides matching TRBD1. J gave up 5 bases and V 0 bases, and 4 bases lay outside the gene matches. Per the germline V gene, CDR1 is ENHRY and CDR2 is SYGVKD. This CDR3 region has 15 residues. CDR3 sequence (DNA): TGTGCCATCAGTGAGTCGGGACAGGGCTGGGAGACCCAGTACTTC. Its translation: CAISESGQGWETQYF.

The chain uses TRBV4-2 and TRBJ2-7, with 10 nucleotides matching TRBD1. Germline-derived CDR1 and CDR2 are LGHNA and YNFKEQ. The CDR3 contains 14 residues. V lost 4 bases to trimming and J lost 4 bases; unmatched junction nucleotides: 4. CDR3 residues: CASSRTGGVYEQYF. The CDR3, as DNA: TGTGCCAGCAGCCGGACAGGGGGAGTATACGAGCAGTACTTC.

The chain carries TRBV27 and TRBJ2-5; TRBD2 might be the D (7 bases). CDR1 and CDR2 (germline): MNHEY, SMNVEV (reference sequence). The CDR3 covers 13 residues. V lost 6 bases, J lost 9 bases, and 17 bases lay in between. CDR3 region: CASSPGGPRAQYF. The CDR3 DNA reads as TGTGCCAGCAGCCCCGGGGGGCCTAGGGCCCAGTACTTC.

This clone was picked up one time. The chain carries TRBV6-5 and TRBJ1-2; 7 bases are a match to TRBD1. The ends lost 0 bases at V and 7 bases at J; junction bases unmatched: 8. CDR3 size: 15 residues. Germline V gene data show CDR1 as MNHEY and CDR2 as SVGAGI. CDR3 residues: CASSYSEGAYFGYTF. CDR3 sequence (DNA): TGTGCCAGCAGTTACTCTGAGGGGGCATATTTTGGCTACACCTTC.

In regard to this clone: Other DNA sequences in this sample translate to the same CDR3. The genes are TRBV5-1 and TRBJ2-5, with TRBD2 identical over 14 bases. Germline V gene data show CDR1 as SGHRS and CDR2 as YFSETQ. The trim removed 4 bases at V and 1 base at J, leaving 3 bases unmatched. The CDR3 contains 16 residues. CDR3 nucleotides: TGCGCCAGCAGCCTCGGACTAGCGGGGGGCCAAGAGACCCAGTACTTC. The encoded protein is CASSLGLAGGQETQYF.

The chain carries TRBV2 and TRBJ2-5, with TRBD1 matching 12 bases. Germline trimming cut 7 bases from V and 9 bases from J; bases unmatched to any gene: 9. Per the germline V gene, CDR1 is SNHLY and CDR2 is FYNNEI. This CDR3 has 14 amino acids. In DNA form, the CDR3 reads TGTGCCAGCACCGGGACAGGGGGCTTTTCGGCCCAGTACTTC. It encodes CASTGTGGFSAQYF. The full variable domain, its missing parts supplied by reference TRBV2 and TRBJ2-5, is EPEVTQTPSHQVTQMGQEVILRCVPISNHLYFYWYRQILGQKVEFLVSFYNNEISEKSEIFDDQFSVERPDGSNFTLKIRSTKLEDSAMYFCASTGTGGFSAQYFGPGTRLLVL.

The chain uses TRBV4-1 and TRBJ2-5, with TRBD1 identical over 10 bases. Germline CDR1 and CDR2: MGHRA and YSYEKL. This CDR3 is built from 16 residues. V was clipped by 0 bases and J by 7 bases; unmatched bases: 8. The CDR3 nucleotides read TGCGCCAGCAGCCAAGACCAGGGACAGGGGTCTGGGACCCAGTACTTC. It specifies CASSQDQGQGSGTQYF.

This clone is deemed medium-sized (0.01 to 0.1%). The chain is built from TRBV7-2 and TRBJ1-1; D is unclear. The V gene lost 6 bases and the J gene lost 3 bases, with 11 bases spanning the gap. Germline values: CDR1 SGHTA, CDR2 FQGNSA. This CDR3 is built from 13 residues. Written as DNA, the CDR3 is TGTGCCAGCAGAAAGTATCAGGACACTGAAGCTTTCTTT. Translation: CASRKYQDTEAFF.

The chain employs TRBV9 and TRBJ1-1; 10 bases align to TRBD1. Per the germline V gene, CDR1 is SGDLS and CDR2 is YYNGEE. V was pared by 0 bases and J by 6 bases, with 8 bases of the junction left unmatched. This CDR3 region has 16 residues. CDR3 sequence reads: CASSVGSGTGVAEAFF. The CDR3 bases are TGTGCCAGCAGCGTAGGGTCCGGGACAGGGGTAGCTGAAGCTTTCTTT.

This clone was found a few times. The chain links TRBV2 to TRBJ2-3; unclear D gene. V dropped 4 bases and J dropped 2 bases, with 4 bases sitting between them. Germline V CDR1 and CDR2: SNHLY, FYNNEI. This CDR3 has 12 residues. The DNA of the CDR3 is TGTGCCAGCAGTGCTACCACAGATACGCAGTATTTT. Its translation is CASSATTDTQYF.

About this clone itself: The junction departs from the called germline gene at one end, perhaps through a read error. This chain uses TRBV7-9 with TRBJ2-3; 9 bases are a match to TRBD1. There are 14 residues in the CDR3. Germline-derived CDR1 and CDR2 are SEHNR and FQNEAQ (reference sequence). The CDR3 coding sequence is TGTGCCAGCGATGGGACAGGGACAACAGATACGCAGTGTTTT. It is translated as CASDGTGTTDTQCF. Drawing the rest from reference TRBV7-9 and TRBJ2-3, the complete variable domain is DTGVSQNPRHKITKRGQNVTFRCDPISEHNRLYWYRQTLGQGPEFLTYFQNEAQLEKSRLLSDRFSAERPKGSFSTLEIQRTEQGDSAMYLCASDGTGTTDTQCFGPGTRLTVL.

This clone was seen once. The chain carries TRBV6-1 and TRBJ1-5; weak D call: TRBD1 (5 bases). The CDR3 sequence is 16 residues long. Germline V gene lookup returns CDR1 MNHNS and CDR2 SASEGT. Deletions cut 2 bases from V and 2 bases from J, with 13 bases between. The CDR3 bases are TGTGCCAGCAGTGAACTACCGGGGGTTGGCAATCAGCCCCAGCATTTT. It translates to CASSELPGVGNQPQHF.

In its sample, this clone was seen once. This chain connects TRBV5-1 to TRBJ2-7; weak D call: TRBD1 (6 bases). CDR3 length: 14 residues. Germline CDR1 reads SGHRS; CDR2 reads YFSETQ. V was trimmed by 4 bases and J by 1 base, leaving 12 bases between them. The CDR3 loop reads CASSPGQTSYEQYF. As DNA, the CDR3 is TGCGCCAGCAGCCCTGGACAGACTTCCTACGAGCAGTACTTC. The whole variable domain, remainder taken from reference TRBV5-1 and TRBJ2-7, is KAGVTQTPRYLIKTRGQQVTLSCSPISGHRSVSWYQQTPGQGLQFLFEYFSETQRNKGNFPGRFSGRQFSNSRSEMNVSTLELGDSALYLCASSPGQTSYEQYFGPGTRLTVT.

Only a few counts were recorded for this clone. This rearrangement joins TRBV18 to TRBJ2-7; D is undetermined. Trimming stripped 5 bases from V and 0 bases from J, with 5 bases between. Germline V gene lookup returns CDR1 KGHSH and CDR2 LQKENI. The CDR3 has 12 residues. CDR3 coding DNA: TGTGCCAGCTCAGTCCGCTCCTACGAGCAGTACTTC. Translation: CASSVRSYEQYF.

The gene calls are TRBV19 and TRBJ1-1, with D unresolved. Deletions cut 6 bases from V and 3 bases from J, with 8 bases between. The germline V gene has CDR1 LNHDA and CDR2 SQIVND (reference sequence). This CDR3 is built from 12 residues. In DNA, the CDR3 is TGTGCCAGTAGCAGTTTGTACACTGAAGCTTTCTTT. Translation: CASSSLYTEAFF. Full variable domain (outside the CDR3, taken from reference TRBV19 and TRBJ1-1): DGGITQSPKYLFRKEGQNVTLSCEQNLNHDAMYWYRQDPGQGLRLIYYSQIVNDFQKGDIAEGYSVSREKKESFPLTVTSAQKNPTAFYLCASSSLYTEAFFGQGTRLTVV.

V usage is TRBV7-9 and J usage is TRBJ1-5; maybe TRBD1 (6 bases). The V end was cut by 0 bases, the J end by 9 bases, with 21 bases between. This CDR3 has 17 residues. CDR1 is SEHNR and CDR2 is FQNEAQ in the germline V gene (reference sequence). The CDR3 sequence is CASSLASHGNRERPQHF. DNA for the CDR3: TGTGCCAGCAGCTTAGCGAGTCATGGGAACAGGGAAAGGCCCCAGCATTTT.